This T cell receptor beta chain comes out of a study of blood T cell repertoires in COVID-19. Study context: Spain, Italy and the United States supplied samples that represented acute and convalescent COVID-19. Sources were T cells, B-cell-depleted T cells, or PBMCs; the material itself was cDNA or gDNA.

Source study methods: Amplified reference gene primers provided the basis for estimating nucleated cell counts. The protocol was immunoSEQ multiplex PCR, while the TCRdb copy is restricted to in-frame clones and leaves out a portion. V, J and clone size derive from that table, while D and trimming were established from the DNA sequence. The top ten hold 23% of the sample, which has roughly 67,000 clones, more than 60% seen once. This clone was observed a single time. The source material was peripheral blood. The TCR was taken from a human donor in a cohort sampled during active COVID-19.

CDR3 DNA: TGCGCCAGCAGTGACCAGGTGAACACTGAAGCTTTCTTT. Translated: CASSDQVNTEAFF. The V and J genes are TRBV10-2 and TRBJ1-1; no clear D. Trimming took off 3 bases at V and 0 bases at J, with 5 bases between the two ends. The CDR3 has 13 residues. The germline V gene encodes CDR1 WSHSY and CDR2 SAAADI.